There are a few counts of the clone carrying this T cell receptor (beta chain). From germline, CDR1 is SGHTA and CDR2 FQGNSA. The length of the CDR3 is 14 residues. V dropped 3 bases and J dropped 4 bases, with 12 bases sitting between them. This entry comes from a study of PD-1 blockade in mismatch repair-deficient tumors. The data were produced by immunoSEQ multiplex PCR, yet TCRdb's version contains in-frame clones alone and is incomplete. Of roughly 130,000 clones in the sample, roughly 90% are singletons; the top ten hold about 12%. The receptor's source is an adult with mismatch repair-deficient cancer. Sequenced here: peripheral blood, sampled 70 to 72 weeks after starting pembrolizumab. The gene calls are TRBV7-2 and TRBJ1-2; D uncertain. CDR3 residues: CASSFNRRIYGYTF. As DNA, the CDR3 is TGTGCCAGCAGCTTCAATCGTAGGATCTATGGCTACACCTTC.